A single sample is the source of the 20 T cell receptor beta chains below, sequenced in a study of T cell clonotyping in hematopoietic cell transplantation. The repertoire was sequenced with immunoSEQ multiplex PCR; TCRdb's copy has only in-frame clones and lacks some. The table lists 35,000 to 45,000 clones, around nine tenths of them singletons, with about 2.1% in the top ten. The sample was peripheral blood mononuclear cells. Receptor source: a woman between 40 and 55 years old in good health. Some clones in this sample may be carry-over from other donors' samples.

The V and J genes are TRBV4-2 and TRBJ2-2, with 14 bases fitting TRBD2. Germline V gives CDR1 LGHNA, CDR2 YNFKEQ. The CDR3 runs 19 residues. The J segment lost 3 bases and the V segment lost 3 bases, leaving 9 bases of the junction unmatched. The CDR3 coding sequence is TGTGCCAGCAGCCAGGCCGGGACTAGCGGGAGATCTGACACCGGGGAGCTGTTTTTT. This encodes CASSQAGTSGRSDTGELFF.

The rearrangement links TRBV6-1 to TRBJ2-7; D is undetermined. In germline, CDR1 is MNHNS, CDR2 SASEGT. The CDR3 has 12 residues. V shed 6 bases and J shed 4 bases, with 10 bases lying between them. CDR3 sequence (DNA): TGTGCCAGCAGCCAAGGCCAGTACGAGCAGTACTTC. Amino acid sequence: CASSQGQYEQYF.

The chain uses TRBV2 and TRBJ2-7, with TRBD1 as a possible D gene (6 bases). CDR3 length: 13 residues. Germline CDR1 and CDR2: SNHLY and FYNNEI. The V and J ends lost 6 bases and 4 bases respectively, with 13 bases between them. The CDR3, as DNA: TGTGCCAGCAGCTACGTCACAGGGTACGAGCAGTACTTC. It is translated as CASSYVTGYEQYF. Full variable domain (rest looked up from reference TRBV2 and TRBJ2-7): EPEVTQTPSHQVTQMGQEVILRCVPISNHLYFYWYRQILGQKVEFLVSFYNNEISEKSEIFDDQFSVERPDGSNFTLKIRSTKLEDSAMYFCASSYVTGYEQYFGPGTRLTVT.

The chain uses TRBV6-6 and TRBJ2-7; 9 positions agree with TRBD2. The CDR3 covers 16 residues. Germline trimming cut 7 bases from V and 3 bases from J; bases unmatched to any gene: 13. The germline gives CDR1 MNHNY, CDR2 SVGAGI (reference sequence). For the CDR3, the DNA is TGTGCCAGCAACGACGAGGCTGGACTAGCGATCTACGAGCAGTACTTC. It specifies CASNDEAGLAIYEQYF.

In this sample, this clone turned up a few times. The chain joins TRBV19 to TRBJ2-7, with D possibly TRBD1 on 6 matching bases. The CDR3 has 15 residues. V dropped 1 base and J dropped 2 bases, with 12 bases sitting between them. Germline lookup yields CDR1 LNHDA and CDR2 SQIVND (reference sequence). CDR3: CASSIAQGLPYEQYF. The CDR3 nucleotides read TGTGCCAGTAGTATAGCGCAGGGGCTGCCCTACGAGCAGTACTTC.

This rearrangement joins TRBV9 to TRBJ2-5, with 8 positions matching TRBD2. There are 14 residues in the CDR3. The germline V gene has CDR1 SGDLS and CDR2 YYNGEE. The V gene end was trimmed by 1 base and the J gene end by 5 bases; junction bases not matched to a gene: 4. In DNA, the CDR3 is TGTGCCAGCAGCGTAACTAGCGGTACCGAGACCCAGTACTTC. This gives the protein CASSVTSGTETQYF.

This chain joins TRBV4-1 and TRBJ2-5, with no clear D. CDR3 size: 13 residues. CDR1 is MGHRA and CDR2 is YSYEKL in the germline V gene. Trimming pared 1 base from V and 3 bases from J, leaving 6 bases between. This CDR3 reads CASSQGAEETQYF. For the CDR3, the DNA is TGCGCCAGCAGCCAAGGGGCCGAAGAGACCCAGTACTTC.

V is TRBV28 and J is TRBJ1-1; the D gene is possibly TRBD1 (5 bases). The CDR3 length is 16 residues. The germline V gene encodes CDR1 MDHEN and CDR2 SYDVKM. Between the trimmed V and J ends, which lost 5 bases and 3 bases, there was a span of 19 bases. This CDR3 is CASSPPGQGLDTEAFF. The CDR3 coding sequence is TGTGCCAGCAGTCCGCCGGGGCAGGGTTTGGACACTGAAGCTTTCTTT.

This clone occurred once. The chain is built from TRBV28 and TRBJ2-2; 9 bases map to TRBD1. From germline, CDR1 is MDHEN and CDR2 SYDVKM. V shed 6 bases, J shed 4 bases, and the junction held 9 bases outside the gene matches. The CDR3 is 16 residues long. The CDR3 region has the DNA TGTGCCAGCAGGGCAGGGACAGGGTCGATCACCGGGGAGCTGTTTTTT. It specifies CASRAGTGSITGELFF.

V is TRBV30 and J is TRBJ2-7; D possibly matches TRBD1 or TRBD2 (5 bases each). The CDR3 length is 13 residues. V shed 3 bases and J shed 13 bases, with 22 bases lying between them. In germline, CDR1 is GTSNPN, CDR2 SVGIG (reference sequence). The CDR3 DNA is TGTGCCTGGAGACCATCCTCATCGGGCAGGGACTACTTC. Protein: CAWRPSSSGRDYF.

This clone was found a few times. This chain connects TRBV9 to TRBJ1-3, with 8 positions matching TRBD1. The length of the CDR3 is 14 residues. The trim removed 2 bases at V and 3 bases at J, leaving 1 base unmatched. Looked up from germline, CDR1 is SGDLS and CDR2 is YYNGEE. CDR3 region: CASSVGQVGNTIYF. In DNA form, the CDR3 reads TGTGCCAGCAGCGTGGGACAGGTTGGAAACACCATATATTTT.

The V call is TRBV28, the J call TRBJ1-5; D is uncertain. Germline V gene data show CDR1 as MDHEN and CDR2 as SYDVKM. Trimming took 9 bases from V and 7 from J, leaving 16 bases between them. The CDR3 has 13 residues. The CDR3 protein is CASSARVYQPQHF. The DNA for the CDR3 is TGTGCCAGTAGTGCGAGGGTGTACCAGCCCCAGCATTTT.

The genes are TRBV27 and TRBJ2-2; D ambiguous. V dropped 3 bases and J dropped 1 base, with 9 bases sitting between them. The CDR3 contains 15 residues. From germline, CDR1 is MNHEY and CDR2 SMNVEV (reference sequence). The CDR3 bases are TGTGCCAGCAGTTTGGGTCGGGTGAACACCGGGGAGCTGTTTTTT. Its translation is CASSLGRVNTGELFF.

The V call is TRBV27, the J call TRBJ1-1; D not resolved. The V end was cut by 5 bases, the J end by 0 bases, with 7 bases between. Germline CDR1 MNHEY, CDR2 SMNVEV (reference sequence). This CDR3 region has 13 residues. The CDR3 region has the DNA TGTGCCAGCAGTCGTACCTTGAACACTGAAGCTTTCTTT. This codes for CASSRTLNTEAFF.

Sample share makes this clone medium-sized. The chain couples TRBV27 to TRBJ1-5; 10 nucleotides match TRBD1. V dropped 5 bases and J dropped 7; count of bases not matched to a gene: 5. The CDR3 sequence is 14 residues long. The germline CDR1 and CDR2 sequences are MNHEY and SMNVEV (reference sequence). DNA of the CDR3: TGTGCCAGCAGTCCAGGGACAGGGGAACAGCCCCAGCATTTT. Translation gives CASSPGTGEQPQHF.

The chain links TRBV7-6 to TRBJ1-1, with 8 positions matching TRBD1. Germline trimming cut 6 bases from V and 4 bases from J; bases unmatched to any gene: 7. This CDR3 is built from 14 residues. Per germline, CDR1 SGHVS and CDR2 FNYEAQ. In DNA form, the CDR3 reads TGTGCCAGCAGTCTAGACAGGGGAGGCACTGAAGCTTTCTTT. Protein: CASSLDRGGTEAFF.

This chain links TRBV27 with TRBJ2-7, with 7 bases aligning to TRBD2. The CDR3 covers 15 residues. Germline lookup yields CDR1 MNHEY and CDR2 SMNVEV (reference sequence). Trimming at V came to 5 bases and at J to 2 bases, leaving 9 bases not matched to a gene. The CDR3, as DNA: TGTGCCAGCAGTCCCCGGACTAGGGAAGCCTACGAGCAGTACTTC. This codes for CASSPRTREAYEQYF.

The chain links TRBV7-2 to TRBJ1-4; D is unresolved. The germline V gene has CDR1 SGHTA and CDR2 FQGNSA. Trimming removed 6 bases at V and 5 bases at J, with 10 bases between. The CDR3 covers 13 residues. CDR3 protein: CASSPPPNEKLFF. The CDR3 nucleotides read TGTGCCAGCAGTCCACCCCCAAATGAAAAACTGTTTTTT.

This chain joins TRBV28 and TRBJ1-2; weak D call: TRBD1 (5 bases). CDR1 is MDHEN and CDR2 is SYDVKM in the germline V gene. V lost 4 bases and J lost 2, with 14 bases in between. The CDR3 has 15 amino acids. The CDR3 is CASSSSGAPNYGYTF. The CDR3 coding sequence is TGTGCCAGCAGTTCTTCCGGGGCCCCCAACTATGGCTACACCTTC.

The V and J genes are TRBV28 and TRBJ2-7; 8 positions match TRBD2. Per germline, CDR1 MDHEN and CDR2 SYDVKM. The CDR3 runs to 14 residues. Trimming removed 4 bases from V and 4 bases from J; junction bases left unmatched: 6. In DNA form, the CDR3 reads TGTGCCAGCAGTTATAGCGGGGTTTCTTACGAGCAGTACTTC. As protein: CASSYSGVSYEQYF.